This T cell receptor beta chain was sequenced in a study of yellow fever vaccine responses in identical twins. Notes on the study in general: After vaccination, twins' T cell response reportedly seemed partly convergent, partly personalized.

Concerning this clonotype itself: Its specificity is unknown.

TCRdb used MiXCR to reprocess the RT-PCR reads, holding one entry per CDR3 protein. The sample consists of fewer than 800 distinct CDR3 sequences, 75% to 90% of them appearing once. CDR3 length: 16 residues. V shed 1 base and J shed 4 bases, with 16 bases lying between them. Germline V gene data show CDR1 as LGHDT and CDR2 as YNNKEL (reference sequence). This receptor was identified in a woman under 30 who received the yellow fever vaccine. The genes are TRBV3-1 and TRBJ1-1; no definite D call. The specimen comprised T cells from blood (PBMCs), unsorted or a sorted subset (not recorded which), sampled before or after yellow fever vaccination (not recorded which). This chain's CDR3 is CASSQGQLWGVTEAFF. The DNA for the CDR3 is TGTGCCAGCAGCCAAGGGCAGTTGTGGGGTGTCACTGAAGCTTTCTTT.